Below, 17 T cell receptor beta chains from the same sample are listed, as sequenced in a study of blood T cell repertoires in COVID-19. TCRdb keeps only in-frame clones here, not all; method: immunoSEQ multiplex PCR. This repertoire shows fewer than 350,000 clones, 90% found once; its top ten account for roughly 1.5%. Sequencing was performed on PBMCs or T cells enriched from blood (not recorded which). All receptors derive from a woman under 30 with acute COVID-19.

This clone appeared a single time. The chain couples TRBV2 to TRBJ1-2; a weak D match, TRBD1 (6 bases). Germline assignment: CDR1 SNHLY and CDR2 FYNNEI. Trimming took off 7 bases at V and 4 bases at J, with 31 bases between the two ends. The CDR3 sequence is 19 residues long. Here the CDR3 DNA reads TGTGCCAGCAAAGGGGGTCCCTCTAGTAGAACAGGAGCGGCCTATGGCTACACCTTC. Translation: CASKGGPSSRTGAAYGYTF.

As for this clone: A read error may produce the germline difference seen at one junction end. This chain joins TRBV7-7 and TRBJ2-5; 8 bases fit TRBD1. This CDR3 region has 14 residues. CDR1 and CDR2 (germline): SSHAT, FNYEAQ (reference sequence). The CDR3 DNA reads TGTGCTAGCAGCCCAGGGGGCGGCAGGGAGACCCAGTACTTC. Amino acid sequence: CASSPGGGRETQYF.

The chain carries TRBV7-2 and TRBJ2-1; weak D call: TRBD2 (5 bases). The CDR3 is 15 residues long. CDR1 and CDR2 (germline): SGHTA, FQGNSA. With 2 bases removed from V and 2 bases from J, the gap between germline ends came to 10 bases. CDR3 sequence: CASSLLDSAYNEQFF. As DNA, the CDR3 is TGTGCCAGCAGCTTATTGGATAGCGCCTACAATGAGCAGTTCTTC.

This clone was recorded once. This chain joins TRBV19 and TRBJ1-2; D is uncertain. The V and J ends lost 3 bases and 6 bases respectively, with 11 bases between them. CDR3 length: 13 residues. Germline CDR1 reads LNHDA; CDR2 reads SQIVND (reference sequence). The CDR3 DNA sequence: TGTGCCAGTAGTATGGTAACAGTAAATGGCTACACCTTC. Its translation is CASSMVTVNGYTF.

The gene calls are TRBV14 and TRBJ2-6; D unclear. The CDR3 length is 15 residues. V was cut by 4 bases and J by 0 bases, with 7 bases left in between. The germline V gene has CDR1 SGHDN and CDR2 FVKESK. The CDR3 DNA sequence: TGTGCCAGCAGCCGACAAAGCTCTGGGGCCAACGTCCTGACTTTC. Its translation: CASSRQSSGANVLTF.

V gene TRBV15 combines with J gene TRBJ2-1; 13 bases map to TRBD2. Trimming took 1 base from V and 8 from J; bases not matched to a gene: 17. Looked up from germline, CDR1 is LNHNV and CDR2 is YYDKDF (reference sequence). This CDR3 comprises 20 residues. CDR3 DNA sequence: TGTGCCACCAGCAGAGGGATGGGACTAGCGGGACTCCCGGCGGGGGATGAGCAGTTCTTC. It encodes CATSRGMGLAGLPAGDEQFF.

CDR3 bases: TGTGCCAGCAGCTGGGGGGAGGGGTACGAGCAGTACTTC. This encodes CASSWGEGYEQYF. The rearrangement links TRBV12-3 or TRBV12-4 to TRBJ2-7, with TRBD2 matching 7 bases. V lost 6 bases to trimming and J lost 4 bases; unmatched junction nucleotides: 6. The length of the CDR3 is 13 residues.

The V gene is TRBV18, the J gene TRBJ2-5; D gene uncertain. The CDR3 extends over 13 amino acids. V was clipped by 2 bases and J by 5 bases, with 9 bases between them. Germline CDR1 and CDR2: KGHSH and LQKENI. DNA for the CDR3: TGTGCCAGCTCACCAGGTCAGGCGGAGACCCAGTACTTC. This encodes CASSPGQAETQYF.

This clone was counted between two and nine times. This chain connects TRBV5-5 to TRBJ2-7; D not resolved. The CDR3 totals 11 residues. Trimming removed 2 bases at V and 3 bases at J, with 3 bases between. The germline CDR1 and CDR2 sequences are SGHKS and YYEKEE (reference sequence). The CDR3 protein is CASSFHYEQYF. CDR3 in DNA: TGTGCCAGCAGCTTTCACTACGAGCAGTACTTC.

The rearrangement joins TRBV7-9 to TRBJ2-1, with a possible D match to TRBD1 (5 bases). CDR1 and CDR2 from the germline V gene are SEHNR and FQNEAQ (reference sequence). Trimming stripped 3 bases from V and 7 bases from J, with 7 bases between. The CDR3 sequence is 12 residues long. CDR3 sequence (DNA): TGTGCCAGCAGCTTTCAGGGAAATGAGCAGTTCTTC. Protein product: CASSFQGNEQFF.

This clone was counted a single time. The chain carries TRBV28 and TRBJ2-1; 11 bases map to TRBD2. The CDR3 has 14 amino acids. Losses at the gene ends were 9 bases for V and 7 bases for J; bases not matched to a gene: 8. CDR1 and CDR2 from the germline V gene are MDHEN and SYDVKM. The CDR3 DNA follows: TGTGCCAGTAGCAGACTAGCGGGAATTAATGAGCAGTTCTTC. It translates to CASSRLAGINEQFF.

This sequence joins TRBV10-3 and TRBJ2-7; 10 nucleotides align to TRBD2. Germline CDR1 reads ENHRY; CDR2 reads SYGVKD. With V trimmed by 10 bases and J by 2 bases, 11 bases remained unmatched. This CDR3 spans 15 amino acids. CDR3 residues: CATGGESGRAYEQYF. CDR3 nucleotides: TGTGCCACGGGGGGGGAAAGCGGGAGGGCCTACGAGCAGTACTTC.

The chain combines TRBV7-9 with TRBJ2-5; weak D call: TRBD1 (6 bases). Trimming left V 5 bases short and J 7 bases short, with 14 bases between. The CDR3 runs 13 residues. Germline V gene lookup returns CDR1 SEHNR and CDR2 FQNEAQ (reference sequence). CDR3 loop: CASSSTGLGTQYF. Here the CDR3 DNA reads TGTGCCAGCAGCAGCACAGGGTTGGGGACCCAGTACTTC. Full variable domain (rest looked up from reference TRBV7-9 and TRBJ2-5): DTGVSQNPRHKITKRGQNVTFRCDPISEHNRLYWYRQTLGQGPEFLTYFQNEAQLEKSRLLSDRFSAERPKGSFSTLEIQRTEQGDSAMYLCASSSTGLGTQYFGPGTRLLVL.

The chain joins TRBV6-5 to TRBJ1-5, with D possibly matching TRBD1 (5 bases). The CDR3 is made up of 15 amino acids. V lost 6 bases and J lost 3, with 15 bases in between. The germline gives CDR1 MNHEY, CDR2 SVGAGI. The CDR3 sequence is CASRPGLGANQPQHF. As DNA, the CDR3 is TGTGCCAGCAGACCGGGTTTAGGGGCCAATCAGCCCCAGCATTTT.

The chain carries TRBV18 and TRBJ2-1; 11 bases line up with TRBD2. The trim removed 1 base at V and 4 bases at J, leaving 6 bases unmatched. Germline V gives CDR1 KGHSH, CDR2 LQKENI. The CDR3 consists of 17 residues. The CDR3 DNA sequence: TGTGCCAGCTCACCACTCTCCGGGACTAGCGGTTACAATGAGCAGTTCTTC. Translating it yields CASSPLSGTSGYNEQFF.

The gene calls are TRBV5-1 and TRBJ2-7, with TRBD1 as a possible D gene (5 bases). The germline V gene encodes CDR1 SGHRS and CDR2 YFSETQ. The V end lost 5 bases, the J end lost 3 bases, and 9 bases lay between the germline ends. The CDR3 consists of 12 residues. CDR3 residues: CASRGRDYEQYF. The DNA for the CDR3 is TGCGCCAGCAGGGGCAGGGACTACGAGCAGTACTTC.

The V gene is TRBV9, the J gene TRBJ1-6; D is unresolved. The CDR3 contains 14 residues. V was cut by 0 bases and J by 7 bases, with 8 bases left in between. Germline V gives CDR1 SGDLS, CDR2 YYNGEE. The CDR3 nucleotides are TGTGCCAGCAGCGTAGGAGGGTCCAATTCACCCCTCCACTTT. Translation gives CASSVGGSNSPLHF.